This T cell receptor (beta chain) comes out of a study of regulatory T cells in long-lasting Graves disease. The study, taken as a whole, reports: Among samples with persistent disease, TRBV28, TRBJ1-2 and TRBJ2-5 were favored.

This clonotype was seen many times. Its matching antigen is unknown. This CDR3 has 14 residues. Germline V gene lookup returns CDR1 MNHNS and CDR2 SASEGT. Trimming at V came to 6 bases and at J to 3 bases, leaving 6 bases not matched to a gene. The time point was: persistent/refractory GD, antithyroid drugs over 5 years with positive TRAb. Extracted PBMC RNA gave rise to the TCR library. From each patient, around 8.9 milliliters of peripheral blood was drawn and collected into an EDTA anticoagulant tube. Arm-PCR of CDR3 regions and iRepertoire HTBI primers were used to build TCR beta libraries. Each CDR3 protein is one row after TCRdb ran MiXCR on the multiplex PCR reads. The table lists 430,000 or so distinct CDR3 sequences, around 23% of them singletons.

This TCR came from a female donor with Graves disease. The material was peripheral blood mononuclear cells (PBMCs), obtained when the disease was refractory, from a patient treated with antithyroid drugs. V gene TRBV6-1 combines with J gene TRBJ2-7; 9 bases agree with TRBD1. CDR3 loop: CASRTDRGNYEQYF. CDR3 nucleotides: TGTGCCAGCAGGACGGACAGGGGAAACTACGAGCAGTACTTC.